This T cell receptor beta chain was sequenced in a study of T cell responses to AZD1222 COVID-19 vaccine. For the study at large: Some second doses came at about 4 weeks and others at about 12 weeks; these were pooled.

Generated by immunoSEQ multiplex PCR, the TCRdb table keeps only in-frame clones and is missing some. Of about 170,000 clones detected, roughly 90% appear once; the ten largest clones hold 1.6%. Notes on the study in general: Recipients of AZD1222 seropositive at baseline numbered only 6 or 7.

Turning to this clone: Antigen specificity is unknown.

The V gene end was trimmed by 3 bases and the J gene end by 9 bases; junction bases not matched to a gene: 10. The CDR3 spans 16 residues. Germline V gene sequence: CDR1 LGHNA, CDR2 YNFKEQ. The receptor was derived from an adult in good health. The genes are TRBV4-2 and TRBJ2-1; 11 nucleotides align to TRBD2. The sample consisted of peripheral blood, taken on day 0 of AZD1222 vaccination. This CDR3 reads CASSQVIAGGPGEQFF. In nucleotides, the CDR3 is TGTGCCAGCAGCCAGGTCATAGCGGGAGGGCCGGGTGAGCAGTTCTTC.